The 10 T cell receptor beta chains presented below share a single source sample, sequenced in a study of blood T cell repertoires in COVID-19. Method: immunoSEQ multiplex PCR; TCRdb's copy keeps in-frame clones and lacks some. The table records 100,000 to 150,000 clones, approximately 90% of them present only once. The sequencing input was peripheral blood. These receptors all stem from a man aged 45-65 years with active or convalescent COVID-19.

The chain carries TRBV9 and TRBJ1-6, with 10 bases lining up with TRBD1. The CDR3 covers 15 residues. Germline loops: CDR1 SGDLS, CDR2 YYNGEE. J gave up 9 bases and V 0 bases, and 3 bases lay outside the gene matches. CDR3 protein: CASSVGGDRGSPLHF. Written as DNA, the CDR3 is TGTGCCAGCAGCGTAGGAGGGGACAGGGGTTCACCCCTCCACTTT.

This clone has a handful of counts. The rearrangement links TRBV10-3 to TRBJ2-7, with 16 positions matching TRBD2. Germline CDR1 reads ENHRY; CDR2 reads SYGVKD. This CDR3 is built from 18 residues. V shed 8 bases and J 6 bases; nucleotides not matched to a gene: 16. As DNA, the CDR3 is TGTGCCATCGGAGCCCGGGGGGGACTAGCGGGAGGGCCGCCCGAGCAGTACTTC. Amino acids: CAIGARGGLAGGPPEQYF.

This clone was seen only a few times. The J gene is TRBJ1-5, the V gene TRBV19; 8 bases match TRBD1. CDR1 LNHDA and CDR2 SQIVND come from the germline V gene (reference sequence). Trimming cost V 8 bases and J 6 bases; bases outside gene matches: 6. This CDR3 has 13 amino acids. Written as DNA, the CDR3 is TGTGCCAGTGGACAGGGACGAGGTCAGCCCCAGCATTTT. Protein: CASGQGRGQPQHF.

This chain joins TRBV7-2 and TRBJ1-1; D is uncertain. Trimming shortened V by 5 bases and J by 3 bases, and 10 bases separated the two germline ends. The CDR3 is 13 amino acids. Germline CDR1 is SGHTA and CDR2 is FQGNSA. The CDR3: CASSVGIYTEAFF. In nucleotides, the CDR3 is TGTGCCAGCAGCGTCGGGATCTACACTGAAGCTTTCTTT.

V gene TRBV5-1 combines with J gene TRBJ1-4; 7 nucleotides agree with TRBD1. The CDR3 runs to 18 residues. The germline V gene has CDR1 SGHRS and CDR2 YFSETQ. J was trimmed by 2 bases and V by 4 bases; bases with no gene match: 14. As DNA, the CDR3 is TGCGCCAGCAGCATAGGGACAGTTATCGATAGTACTAATGAAAAACTGTTTTTT. Translation: CASSIGTVIDSTNEKLFF. Variable domain in full (rest from reference TRBV5-1 and TRBJ1-4): KAGVTQTPRYLIKTRGQQVTLSCSPISGHRSVSWYQQTPGQGLQFLFEYFSETQRNKGNFPGRFSGRQFSNSRSEMNVSTLELGDSALYLCASSIGTVIDSTNEKLFFGSGTQLSVL.

This chain links TRBV27 with TRBJ2-5; D possibly corresponds to TRBD2 (6 bases). V lost 0 bases, J lost 5 bases, and 13 bases lay in between. Germline assignment: CDR1 MNHEY and CDR2 SMNVEV (reference sequence). CDR3 size: 15 residues. The CDR3 protein is CASSLSDGGVETQYF. The DNA of the CDR3 is TGTGCCAGCAGTTTATCGGATGGAGGGGTGGAGACCCAGTACTTC.

This chain connects TRBV10-2 to TRBJ2-3, with no clear D. CDR1 and CDR2 from the germline V gene are WSHSY and SAAADI. There are 15 residues in the CDR3. Trimming took 3 bases from V and 2 from J, leaving 12 bases between them. The CDR3 protein is CASSEAKAHTDTQYF. The CDR3 nucleotides are TGCGCCAGCAGTGAAGCTAAAGCGCACACAGATACGCAGTATTTT.

The CDR3 is CASRPREGTVADTQYF. Written as DNA, the CDR3 is TGTGCCAGCAGGCCGCGGGAGGGCACGGTAGCAGATACGCAGTATTTT. The rearrangement links TRBV27 to TRBJ2-3; 9 bases agree with TRBD2. This CDR3 region has 16 residues. In germline, CDR1 is MNHEY, CDR2 SMNVEV (reference sequence). V trimming: 6 bases; J trimming: 4 bases; junction bases outside the gene matches: 11.

The chain carries TRBV7-2 and TRBJ2-2, with 9 bases identical to TRBD2. Germline V CDR1 and CDR2: SGHTA, FQGNSA. The V and J ends lost 7 bases and 2 bases, in that order; junction bases with no gene match: 5. CDR3 length: 15 amino acids. Here the CDR3 DNA reads TGTGCCAGCACCCTGACTAGCGGAAACACCGGGGAGCTGTTTTTT. It encodes CASTLTSGNTGELFF.

The chain joins TRBV28 to TRBJ2-7; D is unclear. The CDR3 has 14 amino acids. Germline V gene lookup returns CDR1 MDHEN and CDR2 SYDVKM. V gave up 7 bases and J gave up 0 bases, with 13 bases separating them. The CDR3 nucleotides are TGTGCCAGCATCTTAAACTTGAGCTCCTACGAGCAGTACTTC. Protein product: CASILNLSSYEQYF.